Included here is one T cell receptor beta chain sequence, with context. This entry is derived from a study of blood T cell repertoires in COVID-19. Study information: The United States, Italy and Spain provided the acute and convalescent COVID-19 samples.

Participant ages covered roughly 18 to 89 years across about 25 US areas. Cohorts were determined from participant-reported clinical history. Trimming cost V 4 bases and J 1 base; bases outside gene matches: 3. This CDR3 contains 15 residues. Germline V gene lookup returns CDR1 SGDLS and CDR2 YYNGEE. Under the authors' procedure: Estimation of nucleated cell counts was performed using reference gene primer amplification. Generated by immunoSEQ multiplex PCR, the TCRdb table keeps only in-frame clones and is missing some. V and J calls and clone size come straight from that table; D and trimming were deduced from the DNA. The table shows fewer than 250,000 clones, with roughly 85% occurring only once.

The chain combines TRBV9 with TRBJ2-5; 11 bases map to TRBD1. The sample comprised PBMCs or T cells enriched from blood (not recorded which). This receptor was identified in a woman aged 40-49 years with acute COVID-19. CDR3 sequence (DNA): TGTGCCAGCAGCCCCGGGACAGGGGGCCAAGAGACCCAGTACTTC. This codes for CASSPGTGGQETQYF.